This is a list of T cell receptor beta chains from one sample in a study of blood T cell repertoires in COVID-19. Assay used: immunoSEQ multiplex PCR; TCRdb lists only in-frame clones, some missing. Of around 49,000 clones detected, 93% appear once; the ten largest clones hold about 1%. Sequenced material: peripheral blood. The receptors stem from a man in his fifties or sixties with COVID-19, enrolled during active disease. Each CDR3 is given with its conserved first and last residue. A D gene is named only where the DNA matches it firmly. The size of a clone is reported for some rows only, either as once, few or many, or as a class for expanded clones.

d_call	v_call	j_call	clone_size	cdr3_aa	cdr3_nt
TRBD1	TRBV18	TRBJ2-1	.	CASSPSRQGINEQFF	TGTGCCAGCTCACCATCGAGACAGGGGATTAATGAGCAGTTCTTC
.	TRBV7-2	TRBJ2-1	.	CASSLFDRNEQFF	TGTGCCAGCAGCCTCTTCGACAGGAATGAGCAGTTCTTC
.	TRBV29-1	TRBJ2-3	.	CSAYSGTQYF	TGCAGCGCATATTCGGGTACGCAGTATTTT
TRBD2	TRBV7-3	TRBJ2-3	.	CASSLTSGGTDTQYF	TGTGCCAGCAGCTTGACTAGCGGGGGCACAGATACGCAGTATTTT
.	TRBV2	TRBJ1-1	.	CASTQGNMNTEAFF	TGTGCCAGCACCCAGGGGAATATGAACACTGAAGCTTTCTTT
TRBD1	TRBV18	TRBJ2-7	once	CASSTTRDRGPEQYF	TGTGCCAGCTCAACAACCCGGGACAGGGGGCCCGAGCAGTACTTC
TRBD1	TRBV19	TRBJ1-2	once	CASRFDRGIGGYTF	TGTGCCAGTAGATTCGACAGGGGAATCGGTGGCTACACCTTC
TRBD2	TRBV4-2	TRBJ2-5	.	CASSQGGAGTMTETQYF	TGTGCCAGCAGCCAAGGTGGAGCCGGGACTATGACAGAGACCCAGTACTTC
.	TRBV12-3/TRBV12-4	TRBJ2-7	.	CASSISGAEQYF	TGTGCCAGCAGTATCTCAGGGGCCGAGCAGTACTTC
TRBD2	TRBV7-3	TRBJ2-3	.	CASSPGGASTDTQYF	TGTGCCAGCAGCCCCGGGGGGGCTAGCACAGATACGCAGTATTTT